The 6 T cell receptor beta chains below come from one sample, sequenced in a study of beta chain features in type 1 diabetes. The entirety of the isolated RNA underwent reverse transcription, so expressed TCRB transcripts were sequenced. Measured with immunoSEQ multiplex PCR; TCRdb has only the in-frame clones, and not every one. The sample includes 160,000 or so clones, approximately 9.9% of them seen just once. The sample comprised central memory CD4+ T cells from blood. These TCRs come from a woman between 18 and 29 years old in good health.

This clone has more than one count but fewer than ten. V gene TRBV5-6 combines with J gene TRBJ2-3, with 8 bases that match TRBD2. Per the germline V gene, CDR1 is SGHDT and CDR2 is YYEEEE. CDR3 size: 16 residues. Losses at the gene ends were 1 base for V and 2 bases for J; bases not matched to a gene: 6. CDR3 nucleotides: TGTGCCAGCAGCTTGAAACTAGCGGTACTCACAGATACGCAGTATTTT. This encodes CASSLKLAVLTDTQYF. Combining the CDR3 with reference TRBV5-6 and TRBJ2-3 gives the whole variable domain DAGVTQSPTHLIKTRGQQVTLRCSPKSGHDTVSWYQQALGQGPQFIFQYYEEEERQRGNFPDRFSGHQFPNYSSELNVNALLLGDSALYLCASSLKLAVLTDTQYFGPGTRLTVL.

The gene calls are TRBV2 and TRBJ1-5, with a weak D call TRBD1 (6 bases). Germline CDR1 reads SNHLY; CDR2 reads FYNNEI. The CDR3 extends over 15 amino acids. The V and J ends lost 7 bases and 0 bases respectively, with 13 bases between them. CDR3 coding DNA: TGTGCCAGCAAGGGTCAGGGGAATAGCAATCAGCCCCAGCATTTT. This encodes CASKGQGNSNQPQHF.

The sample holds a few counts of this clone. CDR3: CASSYDRGVDTQYF. In nucleotides, the CDR3 is TGTGCCAGCAGCTATGACAGGGGAGTAGATACGCAGTATTTT. The chain joins TRBV27 to TRBJ2-3, with TRBD1 matching over 8 bases. CDR3 length: 14 amino acids. CDR1 is MNHEY and CDR2 is SMNVEV in the germline V gene (reference sequence). Trimming cost V 6 bases and J 5 bases; bases outside gene matches: 7.

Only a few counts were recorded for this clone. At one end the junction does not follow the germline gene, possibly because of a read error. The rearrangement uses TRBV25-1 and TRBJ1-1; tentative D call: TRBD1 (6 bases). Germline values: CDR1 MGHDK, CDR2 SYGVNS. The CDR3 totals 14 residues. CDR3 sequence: CASSGHYREPVVVF. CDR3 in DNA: TGTGCCAGCAGTGGTCACTACAGGGAACCGGTGGTAGTCTTT.

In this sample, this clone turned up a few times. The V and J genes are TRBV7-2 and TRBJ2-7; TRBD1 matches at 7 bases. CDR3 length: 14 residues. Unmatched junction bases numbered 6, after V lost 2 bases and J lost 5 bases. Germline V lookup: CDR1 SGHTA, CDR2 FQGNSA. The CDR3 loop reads CASSLWGQGDEQYF. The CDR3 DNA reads TGTGCCAGCAGCTTATGGGGCCAGGGGGACGAGCAGTACTTC.

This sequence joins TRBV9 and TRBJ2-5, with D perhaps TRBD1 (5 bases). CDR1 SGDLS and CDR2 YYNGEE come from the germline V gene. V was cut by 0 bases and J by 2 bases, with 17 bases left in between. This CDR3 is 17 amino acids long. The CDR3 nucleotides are TGTGCCAGCAGCGTAGGAGAGACAGCAAAGACGCAAGAGACCCAGTACTTC. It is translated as CASSVGETAKTQETQYF.